The source of this T cell receptor (beta chain) is a study of regulatory T cells in long-lasting Graves disease. Study outcomes and limitations: Those with persistent disease had in common more public clonotypes (roughly 3,000) than new patients (966).

This clonotype has a count of ten or more. Its target is unknown. Sample time point: newly diagnosed GD, antithyroid drugs for less than 3 months. Extracted RNA from PBMCs served as the source of the TCR library. CDR3 length equals 11 residues. Trimming took 7 bases from V and 6 from J, leaving 12 bases between them. From germline, CDR1 is DFQATT and CDR2 SNEGSKA (reference sequence). Investigators prepared the TCR beta libraries by applying iRepertoire HTBI primers and Arm-PCR of CDR3 regions. TCRdb ran MiXCR on the multiplex PCR reads and lists one entry per CDR3 protein. In the table there are roughly 500,000 distinct CDR3 sequences, roughly 14% of which are singletons. This same sample was also taken into another study, of T cells in Graves' hyperthyroidism and ophthalmopathy. In that study: Blood also carried most thyroid clonotypes expanded above 0.001. The model forecast ophthalmopathy, anticipating it by a median approximately 6.1 months before onset.

The rearrangement links TRBV20-1 to TRBJ1-1; a possible D gene is TRBD1 (5 bases). Here the sequenced sample was peripheral blood mononuclear cells (PBMCs), taken at new diagnosis, from a patient treated with antithyroid drugs. The sequence came from a man aged 25-45 years with Graves disease. The CDR3 sequence is CSVGWGAEAFF. CDR3 nucleotides: TGCAGTGTTGGTTGGGGGGCTGAAGCTTTCTTT.